The 4 T cell receptor beta chains below were found in one sample sequenced in a study of response to subunit inactivated influenza vaccine. TCRdb reanalysed the RT-PCR reads using MiXCR and keeps one entry per CDR3 protein. Of some 550,000 distinct CDR3 sequences in the sample, under 25% were seen once. The same sample was also used in a study of T cells expressing NK-cell markers. That study reports: cDNA encoding TCR beta was synthesized via 5'RACE template switching incorporating UMIs.

Specimen: CD4+ T cells sorted from PBMCs, collected roughly 12 days after vaccination. These receptors all stem from a man aged 45-60 years who received an inactivated influenza vaccine.

A few counts support this clonotype. The rearrangement joins TRBV6-5 to TRBJ2-1; 11 nucleotides align to TRBD1. The CDR3 has 17 residues. Looked up from germline, CDR1 is MNHEY and CDR2 is SVGAGI. V lost 0 bases to trimming and J lost 9 bases; unmatched junction nucleotides: 10. CDR3 coding DNA: TGTGCCAGCAGTTACTCGGGGATGGGGACAGGGGGAGGTGAGCAGTTCTTC. Its protein is CASSYSGMGTGGGEQFF.

For the CDR3, the DNA is TGTGCCAGCAGCCTCCTAGCGGGAGGGGTCAATGAGCAGTTCTTC. This translates into CASSLLAGGVNEQFF. The rearrangement uses TRBV2 and TRBJ2-1; 12 bases are a match to TRBD2. The J segment lost 6 bases and the V segment lost 6 bases, leaving 6 bases of the junction unmatched. The CDR3 length is 15 residues. In germline, CDR1 is SNHLY, CDR2 FYNNEI.

This clonotype was seen more than once but under ten times. The rearrangement joins TRBV6-1 to TRBJ2-5, with 12 bases identical to TRBD2. Per the germline V gene, CDR1 is MNHNS and CDR2 is SASEGT. The CDR3 has 16 amino acids. Trimming removed 4 bases from V and 0 bases from J; junction bases left unmatched: 3. As DNA, the CDR3 is TGTGCCAGCAGTGCACTAGCGGGGGGCGACCAAGAGACCCAGTACTTC. Translation gives CASSALAGGDQETQYF.

This clonotype was seen only a few times. This sequence joins TRBV5-1 and TRBJ2-5, with 9 bases that match TRBD1. The CDR3 covers 15 residues. V shed 2 bases, J shed 4 bases, and the junction held 6 bases outside the gene matches. Germline CDR1 is SGHRS and CDR2 is YFSETQ. The CDR3 region has the DNA TGCGCCAGCAGCTTAGGGGACAGGGAAACAGAGACCCAGTACTTC. Translated, it gives CASSLGDRETETQYF.